The entry below gives a single T cell receptor beta chain sequence along with its context. The antigen remains unidentified. V was cut by 9 bases and J by 7 bases, with 7 bases left in between. The germline V gene has CDR1 LNHDA and CDR2 SQIVND (reference sequence). The CDR3 runs to 10 residues. The entry originates in a study of T cell repertoires in cytomegalovirus infection. Overall study context: Public TCR beta signature analysis indicated the presence of both CMV infection and matching HLA type.

Using its own MiXCR run on the reads, TCRdb lists one record per CDR3 protein. The sample consists of hundreds of thousands of distinct CDR3 sequences, around 31% of them appearing once. Overall study results and limits: Totalled public TCR beta family frequency picked out people who carried CMV plus the relevant HLA. The ex vivo response was dominated by HLA-C-restricted CMV-specific TCR beta clonotypes.

This chain joins TRBV19 and TRBJ1-5; D is undetermined. This clonotype was sampled from a human donor in good health (CMV status not recorded). Some clones in this sample may be carry-over from other donors' samples. The input for sequencing was cultured PBMCs, taken from culture after CMV antigen stimulation. CDR3 nucleotides: TGTGCCAGAGGGAGACAGCCCCAGCATTTT. It translates to CARGRQPQHF.